Listed here are 21 T cell receptor beta chains from one sample, sequenced in a study of blood T cell repertoires in COVID-19. The protocol was immunoSEQ multiplex PCR, while the TCRdb copy is restricted to in-frame clones and leaves out a portion. The table records some 240,000 clones, 80% to 85% of them present only once. The sample consisted of PBMCs or T cells enriched from blood (not recorded which). These receptors all come from a man in his fifties or sixties who had recovered from COVID-19.

J is TRBJ2-1 and V is TRBV7-2; weak D call: TRBD2 (5 bases). Trimming removed 0 bases at V and 2 bases at J, with 8 bases between. Germline V gene sequence: CDR1 SGHTA, CDR2 FQGNSA. The CDR3 covers 15 residues. CDR3 nucleotides: TGTGCCAGCAGCTTAGCGGGAGAGGCCTACAATGAGCAGTTCTTC. Amino acids: CASSLAGEAYNEQFF.

The rearrangement uses TRBV18 and TRBJ1-1, with D perhaps TRBD1 (6 bases). The length of the CDR3 is 16 residues. V lost 2 bases to trimming and J lost 1 base, with 14 bases between them. The V gene's germline CDR1 is KGHSH and CDR2 LQKENI. CDR3 bases: TGTGCCAGCTCACCATGGGACCGGACAGCGAACACTGAAGCTTTCTTT. Translated, it gives CASSPWDRTANTEAFF.

DNA of the CDR3: TGTGCCAGCAGCTTAGGGTGGGGGACTAGCGGGGCTCAAATAAGGGGTGAGCAGTTCTTC. This encodes CASSLGWGTSGAQIRGEQFF. The chain joins TRBV11-3 to TRBJ2-1; 13 positions match TRBD2. The CDR3 is 20 amino acids. V shed 1 base, J shed 9 bases, and the junction held 18 bases outside the gene matches. Germline-derived CDR1 and CDR2 are SGHNT and YENEEA.

The chain combines TRBV28 with TRBJ2-7; 10 nucleotides line up with TRBD2. With V trimmed by 5 bases and J by 7 bases, 14 bases remained unmatched. This CDR3 comprises 16 residues. Germline CDR1 MDHEN, CDR2 SYDVKM. The CDR3 nucleotides read TGTGCCAGCAGTCGCCCCCGAATAGCGGGAGGTGGTGAGCAGTACTTC. Translation: CASSRPRIAGGGEQYF.

This clone was picked up a small number of times. This chain connects TRBV4-1 to TRBJ1-2; 7 bases line up with TRBD1. V dropped 3 bases and J dropped 6; count of bases not matched to a gene: 13. The CDR3 totals 16 residues. Germline-derived CDR1 and CDR2 are MGHRA and YSYEKL. In DNA form, the CDR3 reads TGCGCCAGCAGCCAGAGCTTAGACAGGGAGTTAAATGGCTACACCTTC. This codes for CASSQSLDRELNGYTF.

This sequence joins TRBV5-1 and TRBJ2-1, with no clear D. CDR3 size: 14 residues. V was clipped by 4 bases and J by 9 bases, with 17 bases between them. The V gene's germline CDR1 is SGHRS and CDR2 YFSETQ. The CDR3: CASSLQPGAGEQFF. The CDR3 DNA is TGCGCCAGCAGCCTCCAACCGGGTGCCGGTGAGCAGTTCTTC.

This clone has more than one count but fewer than ten. The chain carries TRBV6-5 and TRBJ1-2, with 7 nucleotides matching TRBD1. This CDR3 contains 15 residues. CDR1 is MNHEY, CDR2 SVGAGI, per germline. The V and J ends lost 2 bases and 7 bases, in that order; junction bases with no gene match: 10. CDR3 DNA sequence: TGTGCCAGCAGTTACGGTAGGGGGCGTCAGCCTGGCTACACCTTC. The encoded protein is CASSYGRGRQPGYTF.

V usage is TRBV7-8 and J usage is TRBJ2-7; TRBD2 aligns across 10 bases. The CDR3 runs to 16 residues. CDR1 and CDR2 (germline): SGHVS, FQNEAQ. The V and J ends lost 3 bases and 7 bases, in that order; junction bases with no gene match: 12. The CDR3 region is CASSLASGSARGEQYF. CDR3 nucleotides: TGTGCCAGCAGCTTGGCTAGCGGGAGCGCCCGAGGGGAGCAGTACTTC. The full variable domain, with the rest looked up from reference TRBV7-8 and TRBJ2-7, is GAGVSQSPRYKVAKRGQDVALRCDPISGHVSLFWYQQALGQGPEFLTYFQNEAQLDKSGLPSDRFFAERPEGSVSTLKIQRTQQEDSAVYLCASSLASGSARGEQYFGPGTRLTVT.

The rearrangement uses TRBV2 and TRBJ1-5, with no clear D. The length of the CDR3 is 18 residues. V gave up 6 bases and J gave up 0 bases, with 21 bases separating them. Germline V lookup: CDR1 SNHLY, CDR2 FYNNEI. In nucleotides, the CDR3 is TGTGCCAGCAGGAGCACTGGATCCCTGACTTTTAGCAATCAGCCCCAGCATTTT. It specifies CASRSTGSLTFSNQPQHF.

There are a few counts of this clone. The chain recombines TRBV19 with TRBJ2-3, with D perhaps matching TRBD1 (5 bases). With 2 bases removed from V and 3 bases from J, the gap between germline ends came to 12 bases. Per germline, CDR1 LNHDA and CDR2 SQIVND (reference sequence). The CDR3 has 15 amino acids. CDR3 region: CASSIIGERTDTQYF. In DNA, the CDR3 is TGTGCCAGTAGTATAATAGGGGAAAGGACAGATACGCAGTATTTT.

The chain links TRBV11-2 to TRBJ2-2, with D possibly TRBD2 on 5 matching bases. V dropped 4 bases and J dropped 7 bases, with 10 bases sitting between them. This CDR3 has 13 amino acids. Germline CDR1 and CDR2: SGHAT and FQNNGV. As DNA, the CDR3 is TGTGCCAGCAGCTCGTCCGGGGTCGGGGAGCTGTTTTTT. This gives the protein CASSSSGVGELFF.

The V call is TRBV27, the J call TRBJ2-3, with D possibly matching TRBD1 (5 bases). V was shortened by 4 bases and J by 3 bases, with 11 bases between the two germline ends. From germline, CDR1 is MNHEY and CDR2 SMNVEV (reference sequence). CDR3 length: 14 amino acids. In nucleotides, the CDR3 is TGTGCCAGCAGTTCCCTGACAGAGACAGATACGCAGTATTTT. Translation gives CASSSLTETDTQYF.

The gene calls are TRBV10-3 and TRBJ2-3, with a weak D call TRBD1 (6 bases). The CDR3 has 12 residues. Germline V gene sequence: CDR1 ENHRY, CDR2 SYGVKD. V was trimmed by 8 bases and J by 0 bases, leaving 6 bases between them. In DNA, the CDR3 is TGTGCCATCGGACAGAGCACAGATACGCAGTATTTT. Its protein product is CAIGQSTDTQYF.

This clone was seen a handful of times. This sequence joins TRBV12-5 and TRBJ1-2; 9 bases are shared with TRBD1. The CDR3 totals 12 residues. Germline CDR1 is LGHNT and CDR2 is FRNRAP. The V gene end was trimmed by 7 bases and the J gene end by 6 bases; junction bases not matched to a gene: 3. The DNA for the CDR3 is TGTGCTAGTGCCCGACAGGGGGATGGCTACACCTTC. Residues: CASARQGDGYTF.

The chain employs TRBV7-2 and TRBJ1-2; the match to TRBD1 covers 10 bases. The CDR3 contains 15 residues. The J segment lost 6 bases and the V segment lost 7 bases, leaving 11 bases of the junction unmatched. CDR1 and CDR2 (germline): SGHTA, FQGNSA. The CDR3 DNA reads as TGTGCCAGCACCATGTTTGCGACAGGGGGCGATGGCTACACCTTC. Residues: CASTMFATGGDGYTF.

This chain joins TRBV6-5 and TRBJ1-1, with D perhaps TRBD1 (6 bases). V dropped 6 bases and J dropped 4 bases, with 18 bases sitting between them. CDR1 and CDR2 (germline): MNHEY, SVGAGI. This CDR3 contains 15 residues. CDR3 region: CASRNLQGAGTEAFF. CDR3 DNA sequence: TGTGCCAGCAGGAATCTACAGGGTGCGGGCACTGAAGCTTTCTTT.

The chain has TRBV7-9 and TRBJ1-4; 7 bases agree with TRBD1. Germline CDR1 SEHNR, CDR2 FQNEAQ (reference sequence). CDR3 length: 14 amino acids. Trimming at V came to 4 bases and at J to 5 bases, leaving 4 bases not matched to a gene. CDR3 region: CASSSGQYNEKLFF. The CDR3 bases are TGTGCCAGCAGCTCGGGACAGTACAATGAAAAACTGTTTTTT.

J is TRBJ1-5 and V is TRBV6-2 or TRBV6-3, with D perhaps matching TRBD1 (5 bases). CDR1 and CDR2 (germline): MNHEY, SVGEGT. The CDR3 runs to 13 residues. V was cut by 3 bases and J by 6 bases, with 9 bases left in between. Written as DNA, the CDR3 is TGTGCCAGCAGTTATACCAGGGCTCAGCCCCAGCATTTT. Translation gives CASSYTRAQPQHF.

CDR3 amino acids: CASNLRGNSPLHF. The CDR3 nucleotides read TGTGCCAGCAACCTGAGAGGTAATTCACCCCTCCACTTT. The gene calls are TRBV5-6 and TRBJ1-6, with D unclear. Germline V lookup: CDR1 SGHDT, CDR2 YYEEEE. CDR3 length: 13 residues. V lost 6 bases to trimming and J lost 6 bases, with 10 bases between them.

V and J are TRBV11-2 and TRBJ2-7, with D maybe TRBD2 (6 bases). The CDR3 length is 14 residues. V was clipped by 5 bases and J by 2 bases, with 13 bases between them. Germline CDR1 reads SGHAT; CDR2 reads FQNNGV. CDR3 protein: CASSPARGTYEQYF. CDR3 nucleotide sequence: TGTGCCAGCAGCCCGGCGCGGGGTACCTACGAGCAGTACTTC.

The V call is TRBV5-1, the J call TRBJ2-5, with 9 positions matching TRBD1. Germline CDR1 SGHRS, CDR2 YFSETQ. The CDR3 runs to 16 residues. V was clipped by 0 bases and J by 1 base; unmatched bases: 4. The CDR3 sequence: CASSLGGTGSQETQYF. The CDR3 nucleotides read TGCGCCAGCAGCTTGGGGGGGACAGGGAGCCAAGAGACCCAGTACTTC.